This T cell receptor (beta chain) stems from a study of T cells in Graves' hyperthyroidism and ophthalmopathy. RNA transcripts gave rise to amplified TCR beta CDR3 regions. The HTBI primer set was used in a first-round RT-PCR of the TCR CDR3. One entry per CDR3 protein, called by TCRdb with MiXCR from the multiplex PCR reads. The sample gives hundreds of thousands of distinct CDR3 sequences, roughly 14% of which show up once; 3.5% to 4.5% is in the top ten. Patients were excluded for uncontrolled infection, other autoimmune disease, pregnancy or lactation. The PBMCs were taken from 10 ml of fresh peripheral blood. Germline lookup yields CDR1 MDHEN and CDR2 SYDVKM. V was shortened by 2 bases and J by 0 bases, with 7 bases between the two germline ends. The CDR3 runs to 14 residues. Many counts were recorded for this clonotype.

The sequenced material came from blood. The sequence was collected from a woman in her 40s with Graves' ophthalmopathy. The V gene is TRBV28, the J gene TRBJ2-5; no clear D gene. The CDR3 DNA follows: TGTGCCAGCAGTTTAAGGCAGAACCAAGAGACCCAGTACTTC. This codes for CASSLRQNQETQYF.